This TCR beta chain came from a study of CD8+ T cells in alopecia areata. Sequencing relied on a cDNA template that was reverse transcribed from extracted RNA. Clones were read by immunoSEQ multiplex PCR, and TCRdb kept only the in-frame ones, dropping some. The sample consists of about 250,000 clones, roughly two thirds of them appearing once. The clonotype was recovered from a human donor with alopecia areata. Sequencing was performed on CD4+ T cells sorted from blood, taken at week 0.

DNA of the CDR3: TGCAGCGTTGAAGATGCCCGAGAGACCCAGTACTTC. It yields the protein CSVEDARETQYF. The genes are TRBV29-1 and TRBJ2-5; no reliable D call. The CDR3 has 12 amino acids. CDR1 and CDR2 from the germline V gene are SQVTM and ANQGSEA. V gave up 0 bases and J gave up 4 bases, with 6 bases separating them.